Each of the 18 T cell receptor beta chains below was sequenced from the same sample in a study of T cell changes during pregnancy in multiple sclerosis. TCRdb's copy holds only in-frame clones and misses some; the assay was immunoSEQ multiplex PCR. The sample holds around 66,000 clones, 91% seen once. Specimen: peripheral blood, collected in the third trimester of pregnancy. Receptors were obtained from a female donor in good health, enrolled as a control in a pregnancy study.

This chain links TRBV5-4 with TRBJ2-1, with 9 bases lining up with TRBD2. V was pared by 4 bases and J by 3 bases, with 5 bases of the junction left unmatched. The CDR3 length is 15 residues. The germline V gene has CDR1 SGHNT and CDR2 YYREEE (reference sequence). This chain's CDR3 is CASSPVTSGYNEQFF. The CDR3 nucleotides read TGTGCCAGCAGCCCCGTGACTAGCGGCTACAATGAGCAGTTCTTC.

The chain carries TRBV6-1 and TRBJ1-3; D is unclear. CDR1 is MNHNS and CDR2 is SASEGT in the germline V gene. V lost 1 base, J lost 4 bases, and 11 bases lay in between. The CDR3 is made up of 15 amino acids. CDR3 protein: CASSEGGSGGNTIYF. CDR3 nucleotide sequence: TGTGCCAGCAGTGAAGGAGGTTCTGGAGGAAACACCATATATTTT.

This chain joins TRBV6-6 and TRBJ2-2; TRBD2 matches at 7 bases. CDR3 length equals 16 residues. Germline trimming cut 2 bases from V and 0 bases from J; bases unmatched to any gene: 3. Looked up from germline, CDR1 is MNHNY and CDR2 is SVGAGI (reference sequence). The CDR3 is CASSYLGLANTGELFF. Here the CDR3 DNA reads TGTGCCAGCAGTTACCTAGGACTAGCGAACACCGGGGAGCTGTTTTTT.

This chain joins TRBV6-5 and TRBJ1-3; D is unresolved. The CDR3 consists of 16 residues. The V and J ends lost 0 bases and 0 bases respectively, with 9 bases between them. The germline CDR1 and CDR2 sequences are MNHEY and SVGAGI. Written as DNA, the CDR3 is TGTGCCAGCAGTTACTCGAGGAGGGCCTCTGGAAACACCATATATTTT. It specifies CASSYSRRASGNTIYF.

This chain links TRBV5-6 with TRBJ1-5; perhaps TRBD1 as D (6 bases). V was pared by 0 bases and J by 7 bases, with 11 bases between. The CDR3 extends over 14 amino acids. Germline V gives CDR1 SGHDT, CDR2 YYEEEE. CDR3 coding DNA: TGTGCCAGCAGCTTGGTAGGGGGTAGACAGCCCCAGCATTTT. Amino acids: CASSLVGGRQPQHF.

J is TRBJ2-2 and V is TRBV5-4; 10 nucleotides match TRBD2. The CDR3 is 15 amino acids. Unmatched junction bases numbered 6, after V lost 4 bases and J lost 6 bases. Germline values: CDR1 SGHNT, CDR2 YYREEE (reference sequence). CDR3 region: CASSISGRGPGELFF. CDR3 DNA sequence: TGTGCCAGCAGCATAAGCGGGAGGGGGCCCGGGGAGCTGTTTTTT. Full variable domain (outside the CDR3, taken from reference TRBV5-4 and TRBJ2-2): ETGVTQSPTHLIKTRGQQVTLRCSSQSGHNTVSWYQQALGQGPQFIFQYYREEENGRGNFPPRFSGLQFPNYSSELNVNALELDDSALYLCASSISGRGPGELFFGEGSRLTVL.

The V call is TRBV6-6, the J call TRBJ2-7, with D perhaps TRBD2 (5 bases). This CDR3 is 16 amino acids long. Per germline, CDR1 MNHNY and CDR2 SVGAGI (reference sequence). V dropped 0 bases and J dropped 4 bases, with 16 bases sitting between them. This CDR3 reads CASSYSNRGLPYEQYF. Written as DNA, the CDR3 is TGTGCCAGCAGTTACTCGAATAGAGGACTCCCATACGAGCAGTACTTC.

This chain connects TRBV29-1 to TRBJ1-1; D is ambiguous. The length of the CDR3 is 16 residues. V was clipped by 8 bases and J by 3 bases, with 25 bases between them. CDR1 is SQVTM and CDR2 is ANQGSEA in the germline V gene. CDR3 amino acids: CSSRAGSQMQYTEAFF. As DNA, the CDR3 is TGCAGCTCCCGGGCGGGGAGTCAGATGCAATACACTGAAGCTTTCTTT.

The CDR3 spells CASSIRDWDQPQHF. CDR3 nucleotide sequence: TGTGCCAGTAGTATCCGGGATTGGGATCAGCCCCAGCATTTT. The chain joins TRBV19 to TRBJ1-5, with no clear D. Trimming stripped 3 bases from V and 5 bases from J, with 11 bases between. Looked up from germline, CDR1 is LNHDA and CDR2 is SQIVND (reference sequence). CDR3 length: 14 residues. The whole variable domain, remainder taken from reference TRBV19 and TRBJ1-5, is DGGITQSPKYLFRKEGQNVTLSCEQNLNHDAMYWYRQDPGQGLRLIYYSQIVNDFQKGDIAEGYSVSREKKESFPLTVTSAQKNPTAFYLCASSIRDWDQPQHFGDGTRLSIL.

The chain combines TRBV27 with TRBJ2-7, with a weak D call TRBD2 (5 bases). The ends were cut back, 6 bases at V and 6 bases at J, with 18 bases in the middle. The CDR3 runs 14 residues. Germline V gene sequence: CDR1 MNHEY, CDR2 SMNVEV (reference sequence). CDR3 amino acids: CASSKFAAEAEQYF. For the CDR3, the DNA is TGTGCCAGCAGCAAATTCGCCGCGGAGGCCGAGCAGTACTTC.

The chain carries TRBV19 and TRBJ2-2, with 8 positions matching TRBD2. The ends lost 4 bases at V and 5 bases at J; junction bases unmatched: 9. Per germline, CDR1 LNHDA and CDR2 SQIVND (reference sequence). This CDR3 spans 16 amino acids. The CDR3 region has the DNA TGTGCCAGTAGTACAGTAGCGGGAATGGGGACCGGGGAGCTGTTTTTT. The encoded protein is CASSTVAGMGTGELFF.

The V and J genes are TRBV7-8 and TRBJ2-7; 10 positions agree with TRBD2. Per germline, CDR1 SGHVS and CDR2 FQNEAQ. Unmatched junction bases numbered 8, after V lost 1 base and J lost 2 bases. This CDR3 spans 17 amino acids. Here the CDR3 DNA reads TGTGCCAGCAGCTTAGGTCTAGCGGGGGCCACCACCTACGAGCAGTACTTC. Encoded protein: CASSLGLAGATTYEQYF.

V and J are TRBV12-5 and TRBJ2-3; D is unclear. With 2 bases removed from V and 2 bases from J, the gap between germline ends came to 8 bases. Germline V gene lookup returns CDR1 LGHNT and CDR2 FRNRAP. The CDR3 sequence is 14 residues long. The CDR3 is CASGLPESTDTQYF. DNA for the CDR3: TGTGCTAGTGGTTTGCCCGAGTCCACAGATACGCAGTATTTT.

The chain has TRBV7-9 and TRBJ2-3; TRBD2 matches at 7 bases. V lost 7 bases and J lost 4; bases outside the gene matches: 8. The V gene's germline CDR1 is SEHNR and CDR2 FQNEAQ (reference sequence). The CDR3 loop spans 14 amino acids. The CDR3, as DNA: TGTGCCAGCACCGCGGCCAGCGGGGCAGATACGCAGTATTTT. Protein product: CASTAASGADTQYF.

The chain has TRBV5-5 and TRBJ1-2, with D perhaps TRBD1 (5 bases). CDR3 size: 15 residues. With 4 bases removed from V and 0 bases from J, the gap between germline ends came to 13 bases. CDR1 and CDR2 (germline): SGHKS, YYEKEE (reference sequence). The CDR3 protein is CASSVTMDTNYGYTF. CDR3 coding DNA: TGTGCCAGCAGCGTTACGATGGACACTAACTATGGCTACACCTTC.

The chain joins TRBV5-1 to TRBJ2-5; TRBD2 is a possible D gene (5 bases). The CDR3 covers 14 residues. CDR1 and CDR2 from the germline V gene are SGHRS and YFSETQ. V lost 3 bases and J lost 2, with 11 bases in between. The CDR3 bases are TGCGCCAGCAGCTCGAGCGGAACTCAAGAGACCCAGTACTTC. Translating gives CASSSSGTQETQYF.

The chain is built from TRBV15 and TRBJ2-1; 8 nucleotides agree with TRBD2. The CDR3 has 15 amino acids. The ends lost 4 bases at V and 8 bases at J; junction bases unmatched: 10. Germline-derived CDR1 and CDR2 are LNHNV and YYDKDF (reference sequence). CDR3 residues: CATSITPGLADEQFF. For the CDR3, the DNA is TGTGCCACCAGCATAACGCCCGGACTAGCAGATGAGCAGTTCTTC.

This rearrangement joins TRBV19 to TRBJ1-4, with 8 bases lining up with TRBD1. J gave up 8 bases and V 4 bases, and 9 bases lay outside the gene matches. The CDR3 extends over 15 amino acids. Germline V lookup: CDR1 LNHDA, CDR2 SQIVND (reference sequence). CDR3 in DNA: TGTGCCAGTAGTACAGAGCAGGGGGCTATAGAAAAACTGTTTTTT. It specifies CASSTEQGAIEKLFF.